These 9 T cell receptor beta chains were sequenced from one sample in a study of blood T cell repertoires in COVID-19. Clones were sequenced by immunoSEQ multiplex PCR, and TCRdb holds only the in-frame ones, with some missing. This table has 70,000 or so clones, approximately 80% appearing once. Sequencing was carried out using peripheral blood. These receptors came from a woman aged 60-70 years with acute or convalescent COVID-19.

This chain joins TRBV18 and TRBJ2-3; D perhaps matches TRBD1 (6 bases). CDR1 is KGHSH, CDR2 LQKENI, per germline. V dropped 5 bases and J dropped 1 base, with 10 bases sitting between them. This CDR3 spans 14 amino acids. The CDR3 DNA reads as TGTGCCAGCTCAGAGAGGACAGGCACAGATACGCAGTATTTT. Residues: CASSERTGTDTQYF. The variable domain in full, with the rest retrieved from reference TRBV18 and TRBJ2-3, is NAGVMQNPRHLVRRRGQEARLRCSPMKGHSHVYWYRQLPEEGLKFMVYLQKENIIDESGMPKERFSAEFPKEGPSILRIQQVVRGDSAAYFCASSERTGTDTQYFGPGTRLTVL.

This chain links TRBV9 with TRBJ2-1, with 10 bases that match TRBD2. Germline assignment: CDR1 SGDLS and CDR2 YYNGEE. The junction had 9 bases not matched to a gene; V was cut back by 4 bases and J by 8 bases. The CDR3 sequence is 15 residues long. CDR3 sequence reads: CASSSKASGGYEQFF. CDR3 DNA: TGTGCCAGCAGCTCGAAGGCTAGCGGGGGCTATGAGCAGTTCTTC.

The chain links TRBV19 to TRBJ1-3; 7 bases are a match to TRBD1. V lost 3 bases and J lost 0; bases outside the gene matches: 8. The CDR3 totals 17 residues. Germline V gives CDR1 LNHDA, CDR2 SQIVND (reference sequence). The CDR3 DNA follows: TGTGCCAGTAGTATCCCGACAGGGACCCACTCTGGAAACACCATATATTTT. Protein: CASSIPTGTHSGNTIYF.

This chain connects TRBV7-3 to TRBJ1-3; unclear D gene. CDR3 size: 12 residues. The ends were cut back, 4 bases at V and 7 bases at J, with 8 bases in the middle. Germline lookup yields CDR1 SGHTA and CDR2 FQGTGA. The CDR3 sequence: CASSSDRNTIYF. The CDR3 nucleotides are TGTGCCAGCAGCTCCGATCGGAACACCATATATTTT.

V gene TRBV7-9 combines with J gene TRBJ1-3; D is ambiguous. The V and J ends lost 5 bases and 0 bases respectively, with 17 bases between them. CDR1 is SEHNR, CDR2 FQNEAQ, per germline (reference sequence). The length of the CDR3 is 17 residues. The CDR3 DNA reads TGTGCCAGCAGCCTGGCGACGGGATCGAACTCTGGAAACACCATATATTTT. The encoded protein is CASSLATGSNSGNTIYF.

The chain is built from TRBV30 and TRBJ1-1, with D unclear. Germline-derived CDR1 and CDR2 are GTSNPN and SVGIG (reference sequence). The length of the CDR3 is 15 residues. V was pared by 6 bases and J by 3 bases, with 20 bases between. The CDR3 sequence: CACNLRRTADTEAFF. CDR3 DNA: TGTGCCTGTAATCTACGAAGGACTGCCGACACTGAAGCTTTCTTT.

This sequence joins TRBV7-9 and TRBJ2-2, with D possibly matching TRBD1 (6 bases). There are 13 residues in the CDR3. Germline V CDR1 and CDR2: SEHNR, FQNEAQ (reference sequence). The V end lost 5 bases, the J end lost 7 bases, and 11 bases lay between the germline ends. The CDR3 sequence: CASSRKTGGELFF. The CDR3 DNA follows: TGTGCCAGCAGCCGGAAGACAGGCGGGGAGCTGTTTTTT. Combining the CDR3 with reference TRBV7-9 and TRBJ2-2 gives the whole variable domain DTGVSQNPRHKITKRGQNVTFRCDPISEHNRLYWYRQTLGQGPEFLTYFQNEAQLEKSRLLSDRFSAERPKGSFSTLEIQRTEQGDSAMYLCASSRKTGGELFFGEGSRLTVL.

This clone was seen only once. The rearrangement uses TRBV4-1 and TRBJ1-4; D unresolved. V shed 0 bases and J shed 3 bases, with 14 bases lying between them. The CDR3 extends over 17 amino acids. Germline loops: CDR1 MGHRA, CDR2 YSYEKL. The CDR3 spells CASSQDKGGRANEKLFF. DNA of the CDR3: TGCGCCAGCAGCCAAGATAAAGGAGGGAGAGCTAATGAAAAACTGTTTTTT.

The rearrangement links TRBV5-1 to TRBJ1-2, with D possibly matching TRBD1 (5 bases). V was pared by 2 bases and J by 7 bases, with 15 bases between. The CDR3 has 14 residues. CDR1 and CDR2 from the germline V gene are SGHRS and YFSETQ. The CDR3 region is CASSFAQGGIGYTF. The CDR3 DNA follows: TGCGCCAGCAGCTTTGCTCAGGGAGGCATTGGCTACACCTTC.